This T cell receptor (beta chain) was obtained from a study of T-cell reconstitution after alpha-beta-depleted transplantation in children. CDR3 length equals 18 residues. Per the germline V gene, CDR1 is LGHNA and CDR2 is YSLEER. V was clipped by 3 bases and J by 4 bases, with 22 bases between them. Molecular barcoding with unique molecular identifiers was used for the TCRbeta library. TCRdb reprocessed the PCR reads via MiXCR and lists one record per CDR3 protein. The sample contains 450,000 to 500,000 distinct CDR3 sequences, around an eighth of which appear only once. The chain is built from TRBV4-3 and TRBJ2-1; D perhaps matches TRBD2 (6 bases). This sample comprised PBMCs from the stem cell graft donor, obtained from the stem cell graft. The receptor's source is a human donor who donated a stem cell graft to a child with combined immunodeficiency. CDR3 protein: CASSQTPPGLGAYNEQFF. CDR3 DNA: TGCGCCAGCAGCCAGACACCCCCGGGACTCGGGGCGTACAATGAGCAGTTCTTC.